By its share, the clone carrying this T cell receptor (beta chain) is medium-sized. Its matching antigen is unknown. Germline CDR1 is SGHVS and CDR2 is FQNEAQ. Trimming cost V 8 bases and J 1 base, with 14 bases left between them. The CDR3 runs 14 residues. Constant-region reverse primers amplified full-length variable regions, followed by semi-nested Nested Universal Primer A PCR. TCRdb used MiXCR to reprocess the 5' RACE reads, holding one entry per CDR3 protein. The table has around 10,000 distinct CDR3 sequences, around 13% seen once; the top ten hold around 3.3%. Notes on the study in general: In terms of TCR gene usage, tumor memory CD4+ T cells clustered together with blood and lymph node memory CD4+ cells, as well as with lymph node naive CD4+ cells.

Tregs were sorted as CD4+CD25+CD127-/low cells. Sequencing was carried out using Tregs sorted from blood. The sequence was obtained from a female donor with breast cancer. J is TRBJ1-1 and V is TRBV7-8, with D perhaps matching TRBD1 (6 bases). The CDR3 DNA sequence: TGTGCCAGCCTCGTCGGGGGCGAGAACACTGAAGCTTTCTTT. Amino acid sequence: CASLVGGENTEAFF.